The 5 T cell receptor beta chains given below trace back to one sample, sequenced in a study of STAT5B mutations in CD4+ large granular lymphocyte leukemia. Some clones are missing from TCRdb's copy, which holds only in-frame ones; the method was immunoSEQ multiplex PCR. This sample has tens of thousands of clones, with 65% to 75% found just once. Sequenced: CD4+ T cells from blood buffy coats. These receptors originate from a human donor in good health.

The rearrangement uses TRBV30 and TRBJ1-2; tentative D call: TRBD1 (5 bases). The CDR3 has 16 residues. V was cut by 0 bases and J by 2 bases, with 16 bases left in between. The germline gives CDR1 GTSNPN, CDR2 SVGIG (reference sequence). The DNA of the CDR3 is TGTGCCTGGAGTGTACCCAGGGCGAATGGCAACTATGGCTACACCTTC. It is translated as CAWSVPRANGNYGYTF. The complete variable domain, with remaining parts taken from reference TRBV30 and TRBJ1-2, reads SQTIHQWPATLVQPVGSPLSLECTVEGTSNPNLYWYRQAAGRGLQLLFYSVGIGQISSEVPQNLSASRPQDRQFILSSKKLLLSDSGFYLCAWSVPRANGNYGYTFGSGTRLTVV.

The chain links TRBV19 to TRBJ2-1; TRBD1 aligns across 11 bases. Trimming cost V 5 bases and J 3 bases; bases outside gene matches: 9. Looked up from germline, CDR1 is LNHDA and CDR2 is SQIVND (reference sequence). CDR3 size: 17 residues. CDR3 residues: CASSPPGGQGVYNEQFF. The CDR3 DNA reads as TGTGCCAGTAGTCCGCCGGGGGGACAGGGGGTCTACAATGAGCAGTTCTTC.

This clone was counted a single time. The genes are TRBV28 and TRBJ1-5, with 8 bases identical to TRBD1. CDR3 length: 15 residues. V trimming: 2 bases; J trimming: 7 bases; junction bases outside the gene matches: 7. Germline V lookup: CDR1 MDHEN, CDR2 SYDVKM. In nucleotides, the CDR3 is TGTGCCAGCAGTTTAGCAGGGGGCGGAGGACAGCCCCAGCATTTT. Translating gives CASSLAGGGGQPQHF.

This sequence joins TRBV6-1 and TRBJ1-1; D gene uncertain. The germline CDR1 and CDR2 sequences are MNHNS and SASEGT. Trimming stripped 5 bases from V and 1 base from J, with 14 bases between. The length of the CDR3 is 15 residues. The CDR3 region has the DNA TGTGCCAGCAGTCCCCTAATCTCGCCGAACACTGAAGCTTTCTTT. Its protein product is CASSPLISPNTEAFF.

CDR3 sequence (DNA): TGTGCCAGCAGCTTAGGGCGGGAGGTAGCTTCCAATGAGCAGTTCTTC. Translated, it gives CASSLGREVASNEQFF. This rearrangement joins TRBV7-2 to TRBJ2-1, with TRBD2 identical over 8 bases. V was clipped by 1 base and J by 6 bases; unmatched bases: 8. The CDR3 runs to 16 residues. Germline lookup yields CDR1 SGHTA and CDR2 FQGNSA. Full variable domain (outside the CDR3, taken from reference TRBV7-2 and TRBJ2-1): GAGVSQSPSNKVTEKGKDVELRCDPISGHTALYWYRQSLGQGLEFLIYFQGNSAPDKSGLPSDRFSAERTGGSVSTLTIQRTQQEDSAVYLCASSLGREVASNEQFFGPGTRLTVL.